This TCR beta chain was identified during a study of T cells in Graves' hyperthyroidism and ophthalmopathy. This clonotype was observed many times. CDR3 size: 12 residues. Trimming stripped 5 bases from V and 7 bases from J, with 12 bases between. The germline V gene encodes CDR1 SGHTA and CDR2 FQGNSA. Amplified TCR beta CDR3 regions derived from RNA transcripts. Carried out on the TCR CDR3, a first-round RT-PCR used the HTBI primer set. TCRdb reprocessed the multiplex PCR reads via MiXCR and lists one record per CDR3 protein. The sample holds around 540,000 distinct CDR3 sequences, roughly 50% seen once.

The V and J genes are TRBV7-2 and TRBJ2-7; D might be TRBD2 (5 bases). The TCR was taken from a woman between 18 and 30 years old with Graves' hyperthyroidism. The material sequenced was peripheral blood or thyroid tissue (not recorded which). CDR3 in DNA: TGTGCCAGCAGCCCACGACGGGGAGAGCAGTACTTC. Translation: CASSPRRGEQYF.